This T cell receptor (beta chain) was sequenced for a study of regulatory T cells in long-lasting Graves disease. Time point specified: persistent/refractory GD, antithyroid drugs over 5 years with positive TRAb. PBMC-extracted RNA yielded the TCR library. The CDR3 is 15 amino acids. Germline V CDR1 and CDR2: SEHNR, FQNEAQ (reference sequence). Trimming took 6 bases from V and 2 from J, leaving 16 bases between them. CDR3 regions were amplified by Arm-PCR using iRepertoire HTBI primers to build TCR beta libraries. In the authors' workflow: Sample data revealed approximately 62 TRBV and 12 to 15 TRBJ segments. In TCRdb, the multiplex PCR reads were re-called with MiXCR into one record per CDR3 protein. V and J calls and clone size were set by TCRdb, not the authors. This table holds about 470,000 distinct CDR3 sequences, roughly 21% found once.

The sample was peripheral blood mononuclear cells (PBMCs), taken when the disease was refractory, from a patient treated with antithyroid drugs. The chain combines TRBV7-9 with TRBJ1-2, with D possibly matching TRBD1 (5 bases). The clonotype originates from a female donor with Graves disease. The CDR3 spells CASSRPSQGNYGYTF. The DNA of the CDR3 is TGTGCCAGCAGTCGTCCCTCTCAGGGCAACTATGGCTACACCTTC.